The clone carrying this T cell receptor (beta chain) was seen more than once but under ten times. The sample comes from a study of Ad26.COV2.S vaccination and SARS-CoV-2 variants. J was trimmed by 7 bases and V by 2 bases; bases with no gene match: 7. Germline values: CDR1 SGHDN, CDR2 FVKESK. The CDR3 loop spans 14 amino acids. Repertoires were generated with immunoSEQ multiplex PCR, while TCRdb's copy carries only in-frame clones and drops some. The sample has 43,000 or so clones; approximately 80% are singletons. This sequence joins TRBV14 and TRBJ2-7; TRBD2 matches at 8 bases. The receptor comes from a human donor who had recovered from COVID-19. Source: peripheral blood, taken after recovery from COVID-19. The CDR3 protein is CASSQRRVAGEQYF. The DNA of the CDR3 is TGTGCCAGCAGCCAAAGGCGGGTAGCGGGGGAGCAGTACTTC. The whole variable domain, remainder taken from reference TRBV14 and TRBJ2-7, is EAGVTQFPSHSVIEKGQTVTLRCDPISGHDNLYWYRRVMGKEIKFLLHFVKESKQDESGMPNNRFLAERTGGTYSTLKVQPAELEDSGVYFCASSQRRVAGEQYFGPGTRLTVT.